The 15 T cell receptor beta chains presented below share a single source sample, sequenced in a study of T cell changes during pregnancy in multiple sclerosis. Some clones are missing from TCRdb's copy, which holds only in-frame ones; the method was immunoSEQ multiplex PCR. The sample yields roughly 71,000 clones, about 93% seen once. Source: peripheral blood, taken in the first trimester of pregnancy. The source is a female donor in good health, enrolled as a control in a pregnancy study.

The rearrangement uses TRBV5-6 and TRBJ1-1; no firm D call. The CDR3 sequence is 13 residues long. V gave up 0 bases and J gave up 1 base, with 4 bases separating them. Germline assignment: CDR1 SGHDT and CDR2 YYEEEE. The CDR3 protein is CASSLGANTEAFF. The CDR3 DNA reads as TGTGCCAGCAGCTTGGGAGCGAACACTGAAGCTTTCTTT.

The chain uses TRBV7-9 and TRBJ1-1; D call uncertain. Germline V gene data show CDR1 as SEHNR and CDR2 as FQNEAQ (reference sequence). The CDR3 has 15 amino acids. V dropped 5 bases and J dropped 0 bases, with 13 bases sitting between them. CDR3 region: CASSPGRPLNTEAFF. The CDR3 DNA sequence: TGTGCCAGCAGCCCCGGGAGGCCCCTGAACACTGAAGCTTTCTTT. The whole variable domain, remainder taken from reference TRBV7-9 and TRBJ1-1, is DTGVSQNPRHKITKRGQNVTFRCDPISEHNRLYWYRQTLGQGPEFLTYFQNEAQLEKSRLLSDRFSAERPKGSFSTLEIQRTEQGDSAMYLCASSPGRPLNTEAFFGQGTRLTVV.

Written as DNA, the CDR3 is TGTGCCAGCAGCCGCAGCGACTTGGGGGGTTACGAGCAGTACTTC. This encodes CASSRSDLGGYEQYF. J is TRBJ2-7 and V is TRBV28; tentatively, D is TRBD2 (6 bases). The CDR3 length is 15 residues. V gave up 6 bases and J gave up 4 bases, with 19 bases separating them. The germline V gene has CDR1 MDHEN and CDR2 SYDVKM.

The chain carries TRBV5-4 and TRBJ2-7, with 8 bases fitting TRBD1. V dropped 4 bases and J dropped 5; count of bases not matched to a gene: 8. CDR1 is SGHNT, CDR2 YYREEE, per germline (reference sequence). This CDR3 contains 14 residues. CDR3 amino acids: CASSVGQGGDEQYF. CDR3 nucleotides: TGTGCCAGCAGCGTCGGACAGGGCGGGGACGAGCAGTACTTC.

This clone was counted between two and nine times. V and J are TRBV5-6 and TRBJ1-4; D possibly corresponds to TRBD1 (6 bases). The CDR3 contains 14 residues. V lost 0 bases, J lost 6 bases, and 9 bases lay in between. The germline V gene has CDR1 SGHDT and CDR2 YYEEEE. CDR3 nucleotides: TGTGCCAGCAGCTTGGCTCCAGGGGATGAAAAACTGTTTTTT. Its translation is CASSLAPGDEKLFF.

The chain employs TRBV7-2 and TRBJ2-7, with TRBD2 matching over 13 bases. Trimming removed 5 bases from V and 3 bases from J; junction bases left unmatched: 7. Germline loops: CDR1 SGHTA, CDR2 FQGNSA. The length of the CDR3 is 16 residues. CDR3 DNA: TGTGCCAGCAGCCGGACTAGCGGGAGCCACCTCTACGAGCAGTACTTC. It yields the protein CASSRTSGSHLYEQYF.

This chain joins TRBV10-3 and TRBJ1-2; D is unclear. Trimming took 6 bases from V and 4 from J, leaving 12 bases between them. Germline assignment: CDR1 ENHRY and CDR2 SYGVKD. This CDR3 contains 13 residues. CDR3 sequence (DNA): TGTGCCATCAGGTACGCAGGTGCCTATGGCTACACCTTC. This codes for CAIRYAGAYGYTF.

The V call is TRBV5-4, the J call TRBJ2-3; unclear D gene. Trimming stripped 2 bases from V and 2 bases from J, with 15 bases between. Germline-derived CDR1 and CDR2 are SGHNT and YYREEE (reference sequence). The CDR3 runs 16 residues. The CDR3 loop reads CASSFEETRDTDTQYF. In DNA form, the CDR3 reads TGTGCCAGCAGCTTCGAGGAAACCCGAGACACAGATACGCAGTATTTT. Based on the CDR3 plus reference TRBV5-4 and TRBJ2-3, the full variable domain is ETGVTQSPTHLIKTRGQQVTLRCSSQSGHNTVSWYQQALGQGPQFIFQYYREEENGRGNFPPRFSGLQFPNYSSELNVNALELDDSALYLCASSFEETRDTDTQYFGPGTRLTVL.

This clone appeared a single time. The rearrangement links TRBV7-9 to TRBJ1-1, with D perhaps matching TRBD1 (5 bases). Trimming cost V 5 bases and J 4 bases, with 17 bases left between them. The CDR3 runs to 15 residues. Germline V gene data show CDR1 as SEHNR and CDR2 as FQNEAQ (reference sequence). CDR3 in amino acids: CASSASGRGGTEAFF. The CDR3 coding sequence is TGTGCCAGCAGCGCCTCCGGTAGGGGTGGCACTGAAGCTTTCTTT. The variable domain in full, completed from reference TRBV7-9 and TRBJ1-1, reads DTGVSQNPRHKITKRGQNVTFRCDPISEHNRLYWYRQTLGQGPEFLTYFQNEAQLEKSRLLSDRFSAERPKGSFSTLEIQRTEQGDSAMYLCASSASGRGGTEAFFGQGTRLTVV.

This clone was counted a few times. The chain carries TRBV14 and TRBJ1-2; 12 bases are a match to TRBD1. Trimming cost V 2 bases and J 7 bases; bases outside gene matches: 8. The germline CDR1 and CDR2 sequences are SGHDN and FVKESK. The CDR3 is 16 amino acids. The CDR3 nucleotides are TGTGCCAGCAGCCAATACCTTCCGGGACAGGGGGCTGGCTACACCTTC. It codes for CASSQYLPGQGAGYTF.

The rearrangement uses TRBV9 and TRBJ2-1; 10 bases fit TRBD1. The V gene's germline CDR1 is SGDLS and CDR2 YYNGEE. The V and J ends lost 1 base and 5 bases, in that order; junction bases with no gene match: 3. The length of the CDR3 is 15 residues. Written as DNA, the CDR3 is TGTGCCAGCAGCGTATGGGACAGGGGTGACAATGAGCAGTTCTTC. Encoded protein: CASSVWDRGDNEQFF. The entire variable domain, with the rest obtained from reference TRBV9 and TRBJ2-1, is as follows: DSGVTQTPKHLITATGQRVTLRCSPRSGDLSVYWYQQSLDQGLQFLIQYYNGEERAKGNILERFSAQQFPDLHSELNLSSLELGDSALYFCASSVWDRGDNEQFFGPGTRLTVL.

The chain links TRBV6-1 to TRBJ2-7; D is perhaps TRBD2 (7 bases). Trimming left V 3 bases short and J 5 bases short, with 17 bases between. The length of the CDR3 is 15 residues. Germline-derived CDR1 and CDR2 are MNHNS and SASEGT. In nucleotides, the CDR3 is TGTGCCAGCAGTGATGGGGGAGGGGGGCACGACGAGCAGTACTTC. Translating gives CASSDGGGGHDEQYF.

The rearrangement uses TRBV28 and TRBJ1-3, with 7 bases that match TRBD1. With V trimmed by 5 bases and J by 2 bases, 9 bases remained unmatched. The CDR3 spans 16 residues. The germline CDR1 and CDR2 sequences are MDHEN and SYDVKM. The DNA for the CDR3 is TGTGCCAGCAGTCTACACCGAACAGGGGCTGGAAACACCATATATTTT. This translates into CASSLHRTGAGNTIYF.

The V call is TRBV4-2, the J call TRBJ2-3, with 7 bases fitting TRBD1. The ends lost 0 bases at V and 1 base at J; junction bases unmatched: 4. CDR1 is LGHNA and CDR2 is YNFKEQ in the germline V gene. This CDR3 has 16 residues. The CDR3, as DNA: TGTGCCAGCAGCCAAGAACTAGGACAGGGCACAGATACGCAGTATTTT. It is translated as CASSQELGQGTDTQYF.

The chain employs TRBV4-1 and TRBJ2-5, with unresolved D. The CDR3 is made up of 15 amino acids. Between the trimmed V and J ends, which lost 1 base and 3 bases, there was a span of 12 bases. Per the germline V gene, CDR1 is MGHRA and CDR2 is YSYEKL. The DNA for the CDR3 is TGCGCCAGCAGCCAAGGGCCGGGTCTGGAAGAGACCCAGTACTTC. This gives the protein CASSQGPGLEETQYF.